The text below deals with one TCR beta chain. As processed by the authors: The assay estimated nucleated cells by amplifying reference gene primers. The assay was immunoSEQ multiplex PCR, and TCRdb's table has in-frame clones only and misses some. V and J calls and clone size are copied from that table; D and trimming were computed from the DNA. The sample gives roughly 87,000 clones, more than 70% of which show up once; 7% to 9% is in the top ten. The data stem from a study of blood T cell repertoires in COVID-19. At the level of the study: The cDNA or gDNA used as material had been derived from T cells, B-cell-depleted T cells, or PBMCs.

The CDR3 contains 16 residues. V was shortened by 4 bases and J by 0 bases, with 14 bases between the two germline ends. CDR1 and CDR2 (germline): MGHRA, YSYEKL. The TCR was taken from a man in his fifties or sixties with active COVID-19. The chain is built from TRBV4-1 and TRBJ2-3, with D possibly TRBD1 on 5 matching bases. Sequencing was done on a sample of peripheral blood. The CDR3 loop is CASSPVLGLSTDTQYF. CDR3 in DNA: TGCGCCAGCAGCCCTGTTCTGGGGCTAAGCACAGATACGCAGTATTTT.